The T cell receptor beta chain under discussion was sequenced for a study of blood T cells in healthy people across ages. As regards this clonotype: Its target is unknown.

General observations from the study: Long-lived and aged donors differed, with more naive CD4+ cells and higher diversity in the long-lived.

It was with a sample-barcoded 5' primer and a J-beta primer mix that a second PCR of roughly 7 to 12 cycles was run. Each CDR3 protein is one row after TCRdb ran MiXCR on the 5' RACE reads. The data contain over 1,200,000 distinct CDR3 sequences, approximately 60% of them singletons. The germline V gene encodes CDR1 ENHRY and CDR2 SYGVKD. The CDR3 is 17 amino acids. The V and J ends lost 9 bases and 7 bases, in that order; junction bases with no gene match: 14. The chain uses TRBV10-3 and TRBJ2-1; 14 bases map to TRBD2. What was sequenced was blood. The clonotype comes from a man between 18 and 35 years old in good health. The DNA for the CDR3 is TGTGCCATTAAGACGGGGACTAGCGGGGGACCCCATAATGAGCAGTTCTTC. It translates to CAIKTGTSGGPHNEQFF.